The clone carrying this TCR beta chain occurred once. The data stem from a study of T cells after somatic rescue of genetic block. Germline loops: CDR1 ENHRY, CDR2 SYGVKD. The CDR3 covers 14 residues. With 6 bases removed from V and 4 bases from J, the gap between germline ends came to 15 bases. Generated by immunoSEQ multiplex PCR, the TCRdb table keeps only in-frame clones and is missing some. This table has about 67,000 clones, 90% to 95% appearing once. The receptor was isolated from a man in his forties. Sequencing input: peripheral blood mononuclear cells (PBMCs). The chain joins TRBV10-3 to TRBJ1-1; D not certain. The CDR3 nucleotides are TGTGCCATCAGCGCCCTATACTCGAGCACTGAAGCTTTCTTT. Translated, it gives CAISALYSSTEAFF.